This T cell receptor (beta chain) was sequenced during a study of T cell repertoires in cytomegalovirus infection. Study summary: Based on public TCR beta signatures, there were indications of CMV infection and of a matching HLA type.

Overall study results and limits: Dominating the ex vivo response were TCR beta clonotypes that were CMV-specific and HLA-C-restricted.

For this clonotype: Its antigen remains unknown.

Germline V gives CDR1 WNHNN, CDR2 SYGVQD (reference sequence). The CDR3 has 12 residues. The V and J ends lost 7 bases and 5 bases respectively, with 6 bases between them. MiXCR was run by TCRdb on the reads, yielding one entry per CDR3 protein. The sample has approximately 500,000 distinct CDR3 sequences, about 17% seen once. The receptor was isolated from a human donor in good health (CMV status not recorded). Some clones in this sample may be carry-over from other donors' samples. The genes are TRBV10-1 and TRBJ1-6; D not resolved. What was sequenced was CD8+ T cells from PBMCs. CDR3 amino acids: CASKSNNSPLHF. DNA of the CDR3: TGCGCCAGCAAGAGTAATAATTCACCCCTCCACTTT.